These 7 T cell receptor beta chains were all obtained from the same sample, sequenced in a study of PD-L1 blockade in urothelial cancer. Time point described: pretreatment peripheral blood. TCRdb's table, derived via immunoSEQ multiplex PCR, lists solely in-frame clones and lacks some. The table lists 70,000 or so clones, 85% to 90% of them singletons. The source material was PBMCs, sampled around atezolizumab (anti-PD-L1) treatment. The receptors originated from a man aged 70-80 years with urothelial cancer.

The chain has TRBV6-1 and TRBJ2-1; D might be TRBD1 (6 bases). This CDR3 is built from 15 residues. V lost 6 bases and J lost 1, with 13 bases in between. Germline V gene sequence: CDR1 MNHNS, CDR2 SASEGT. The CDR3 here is CASRTTGSSYNEQFF. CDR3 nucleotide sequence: TGTGCCAGCAGAACCACAGGGTCGTCCTACAATGAGCAGTTCTTC.

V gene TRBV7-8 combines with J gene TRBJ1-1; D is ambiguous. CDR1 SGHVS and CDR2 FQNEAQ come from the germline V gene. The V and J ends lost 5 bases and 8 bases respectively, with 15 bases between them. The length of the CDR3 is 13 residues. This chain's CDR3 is CASSPREGGEAFF. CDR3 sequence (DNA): TGTGCCAGCAGCCCCCGGGAGGGCGGAGAAGCTTTCTTT.

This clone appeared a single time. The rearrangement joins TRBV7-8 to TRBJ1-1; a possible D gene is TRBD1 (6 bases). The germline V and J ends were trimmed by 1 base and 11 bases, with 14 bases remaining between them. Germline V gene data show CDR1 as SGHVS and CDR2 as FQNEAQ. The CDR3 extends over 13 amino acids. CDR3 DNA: TGTGCCAGCAGCTTAGACCAGGGGTCGCGGGCTTTCTTT. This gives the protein CASSLDQGSRAFF.

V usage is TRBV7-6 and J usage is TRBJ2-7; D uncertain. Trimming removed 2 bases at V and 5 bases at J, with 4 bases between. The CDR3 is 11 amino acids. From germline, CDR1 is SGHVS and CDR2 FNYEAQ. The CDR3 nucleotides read TGTGCCAGCAGCTTACAGGACGAGCAGTACTTC. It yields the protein CASSLQDEQYF.

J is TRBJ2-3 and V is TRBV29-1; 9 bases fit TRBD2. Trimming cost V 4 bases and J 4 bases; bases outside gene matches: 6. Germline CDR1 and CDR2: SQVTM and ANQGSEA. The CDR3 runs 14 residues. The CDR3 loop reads CSVVAGGRPDTQYF. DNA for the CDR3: TGCAGCGTTGTGGCGGGAGGGCGGCCAGATACGCAGTATTTT.

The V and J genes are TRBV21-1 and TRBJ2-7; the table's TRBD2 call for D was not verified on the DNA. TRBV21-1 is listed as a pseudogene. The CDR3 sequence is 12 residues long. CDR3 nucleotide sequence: TGTGCCATAGGGCCGGAGGGCTACGAGCAGTACTTC. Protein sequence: CAIGPEGYEQYF.

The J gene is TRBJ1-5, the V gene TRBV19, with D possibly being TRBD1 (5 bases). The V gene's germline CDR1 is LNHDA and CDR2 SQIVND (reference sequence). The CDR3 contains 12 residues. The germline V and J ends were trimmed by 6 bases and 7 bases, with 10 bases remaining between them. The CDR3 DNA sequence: TGTGCCAGTAGCGACAGAGCCCAGCCCCAGCATTTT. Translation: CASSDRAQPQHF.